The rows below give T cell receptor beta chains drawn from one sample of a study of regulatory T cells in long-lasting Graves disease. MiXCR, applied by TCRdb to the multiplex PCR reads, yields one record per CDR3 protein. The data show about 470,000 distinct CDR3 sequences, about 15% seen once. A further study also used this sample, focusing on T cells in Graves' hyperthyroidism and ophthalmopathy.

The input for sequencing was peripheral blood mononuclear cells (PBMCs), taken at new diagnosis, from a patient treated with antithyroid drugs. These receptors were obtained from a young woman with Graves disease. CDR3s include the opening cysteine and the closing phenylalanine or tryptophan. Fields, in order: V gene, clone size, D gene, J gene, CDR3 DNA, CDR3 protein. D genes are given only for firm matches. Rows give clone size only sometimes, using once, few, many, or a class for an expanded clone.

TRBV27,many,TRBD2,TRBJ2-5,TGTGCCAGCAGCTCGGGGGGGACTAGCGGGAGAGAGACCCAGTACTTC,CASSSGGTSGRETQYF
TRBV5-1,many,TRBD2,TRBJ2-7,TGCGCCAGCAGCTCCCCGCTCGGGACTAGCGGGCACTCCTACGAGCAGTACTTC,CASSSPLGTSGHSYEQYF
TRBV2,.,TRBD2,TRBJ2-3,TGTGCCAGCAGTCGGGCTAGCGGGTACACAGATACGCAGTATTTT,CASSRASGYTDTQYF
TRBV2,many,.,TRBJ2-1,TGTGCCAGCAGAACTAACGGGGCGGCCGCCTACAATGAGCAGTTCTTC,CASRTNGAAAYNEQFF
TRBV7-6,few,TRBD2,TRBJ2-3,TGTGCCAGCAGCCACTGGACTAGCGGGAGCACGGGCACAGATACGCAGTATTTT,CASSHWTSGSTGTDTQYF
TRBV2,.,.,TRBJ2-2,TGTGCCAGCGGGGGACGGGGGGAGCTGTTTTTT,CASGGRGELFF
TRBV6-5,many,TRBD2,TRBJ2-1,TGTGCCAGCAGTTTCCAGACTAGCGGCACCGCGAGCTCCTACAATGAGCAGTTCTTC,CASSFQTSGTASSYNEQFF
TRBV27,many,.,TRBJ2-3,TGTGCCAGCAGCCCACCTCCCTGGACGCGGGGTGGTACGCAGTATTTT,CASSPPPWTRGGTQYF
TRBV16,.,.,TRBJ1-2,TGTGCCAGCAGCCAATCAAAAGGGACAACAGCCCCCTATGGCTACACCTTC,CASSQSKGTTAPYGYTF
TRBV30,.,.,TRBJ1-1,TGTGCCTTATCAGACAGGCTGTTGAACACTGAAGCTTTCTTT,CALSDRLLNTEAFF
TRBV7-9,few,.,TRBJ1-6,TGTGCCAACAGCTTAGTTGGATCACCCCTCCACTTT,CANSLVGSPLHF
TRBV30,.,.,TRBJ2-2,TGTGCCTGGGAGACCCGACGGCTCGCGAACACCGGGGAGCTGTTTTTT,CAWETRRLANTGELFF
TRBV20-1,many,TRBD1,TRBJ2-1,TGCAGTGCCGCGACAGGGAGCTCCTACAATGAGCAGTTCTTC,CSAATGSSYNEQFF
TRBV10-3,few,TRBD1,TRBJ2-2,TGTGCCATCAGTGAGTCGGCAGGGGGTACCGGGGAGCTGTTTTTT,CAISESAGGTGELFF
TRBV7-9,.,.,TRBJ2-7,TGTGCCAGCAGCCATGGGCTGAGCCACGAGCAGTACTTC,CASSHGLSHEQYF
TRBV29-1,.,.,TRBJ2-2,TGCAGCGGGGCGTTTCCCGGGGAGCTGTTTTTT,CSGAFPGELFF
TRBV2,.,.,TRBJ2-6,TGTGCCAACATTGCCACTCCGGGGGCCAACGTCCTGACTTTC,CANIATPGANVLTF
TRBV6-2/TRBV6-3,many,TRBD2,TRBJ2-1,TGTGCCAGCAGTTACACCCCTCTAGCGGGAAGCTCCTACAATGAGCAGTTCTTC,CASSYTPLAGSSYNEQFF
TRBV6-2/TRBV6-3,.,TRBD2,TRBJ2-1,TGTGCCAGCACCGAACTAGCGGGAACTAGCAATGAGCAGTTCTTC,CASTELAGTSNEQFF
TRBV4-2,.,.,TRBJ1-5,TGTGCCAGCAGCCAAGAGGAAGGGGCAGGCAATCAGCCCCAGCATTTT,CASSQEEGAGNQPQHF
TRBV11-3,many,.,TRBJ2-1,TGTGCCAGCAGCTTACAGCCCGCCCGTGAGCAGTTCTTC,CASSLQPAREQFF
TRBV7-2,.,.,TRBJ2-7,TGTGCCAGCAGCTTAGGGGCCCAGCGGTACGAGCAGTACTTC,CASSLGAQRYEQYF
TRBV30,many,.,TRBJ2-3,TGTGCCTGGACCCTGGGGGACGTCGAGTATTTT,CAWTLGDVEYF
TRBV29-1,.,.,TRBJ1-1,TGCAGCGTCGAACGAATGAACACTGAAGCTTTCTTT,CSVERMNTEAFF
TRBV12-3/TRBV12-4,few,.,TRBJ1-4,TGTGCCAGCAGTTTAGGGGCGCCGGATGAAAAACTGTTTTTT,CASSLGAPDEKLFF
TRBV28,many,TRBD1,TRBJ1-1,TGTGCCAGCCCCCCCGCGACAGGGCGGTCTGAGGCTTTCTTT,CASPPATGRSEAFF